This T cell receptor beta chain was recovered during a study of CD8 T cells in ankylosing spondylitis. Overall study results and limits: Within ankylosing spondylitis blood, a TCR beta motif made up of eight or nine highly homologous variants appeared to be characteristic. Disease-linked clones proved CD8+ and comparatively uncommon in peripheral blood.

This clonotype was recorded at least ten times. As yet, its antigen is unknown. TCR beta libraries were made by quantitative 5'-RACE with molecular barcodes. Each CDR3 protein is one row after TCRdb ran MiXCR on the 5' RACE reads. There are 200,000 to 250,000 distinct CDR3 sequences in the sample; around a tenth occur only once, and about 6.8% lies in the top ten. The J segment lost 6 bases and the V segment lost 11 bases, leaving 11 bases of the junction unmatched. CDR3 length: 13 residues. Per germline, CDR1 SGHTA and CDR2 FQGNSA. This TCR was sampled from a male donor with ankylosing spondylitis or in good health (not recorded which). The chain joins TRBV7-2 to TRBJ2-7; 9 bases match TRBD1. Sequencing was carried out using blood, either unsorted or a sorted T cell fraction (not recorded which). CDR3 loop: CASKTGGGGEQYF. DNA for the CDR3: TGTGCCTCCAAAACAGGGGGCGGCGGCGAGCAGTACTTC.